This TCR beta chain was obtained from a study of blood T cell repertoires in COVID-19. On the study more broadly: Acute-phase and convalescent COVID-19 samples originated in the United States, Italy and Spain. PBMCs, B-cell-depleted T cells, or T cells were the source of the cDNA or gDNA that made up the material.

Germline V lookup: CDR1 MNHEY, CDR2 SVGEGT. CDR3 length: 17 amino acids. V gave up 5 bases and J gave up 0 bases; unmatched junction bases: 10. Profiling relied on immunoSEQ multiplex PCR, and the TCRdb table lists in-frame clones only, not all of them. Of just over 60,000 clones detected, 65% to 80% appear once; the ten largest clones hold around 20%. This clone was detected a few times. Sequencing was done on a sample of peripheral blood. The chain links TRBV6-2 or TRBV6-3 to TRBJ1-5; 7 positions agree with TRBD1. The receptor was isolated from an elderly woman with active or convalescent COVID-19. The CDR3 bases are TGTGCCAGCAGTACCCGGGACAGATTCCATAGCAATCAGCCCCAGCATTTT. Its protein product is CASSTRDRFHSNQPQHF.